This T cell receptor beta chain was sequenced during a study of blood T cell repertoires in COVID-19. Study-wide context: Spain, Italy and the United States supplied samples that represented acute and convalescent COVID-19. In each case, the material was cDNA or gDNA derived from T cells, B-cell-depleted T cells, or PBMCs.

Germline lookup yields CDR1 LNHNV and CDR2 YYDKDF (reference sequence). The ends were cut back, 0 bases at V and 8 bases at J, with 9 bases in the middle. The CDR3 is 13 amino acids. In the original analysis: Amplifying reference gene primers gave estimates of nucleated cell counts. The table came from immunoSEQ multiplex PCR; TCRdb's copy has only in-frame clones and leaves some out. V and J calls and clone size are given by that table; D and trimming were obtained from the DNA. Altogether 60,000 to 85,000 clones are present, approximately 86% being singletons, with the ten largest covering 15% to 20%.

The source is a human donor in a cohort sampled during active COVID-19. This chain connects TRBV15 to TRBJ2-3; D may be TRBD2 (5 bases). Source material: peripheral blood. CDR3 amino acids: CATSREEAGTQYF. The CDR3 DNA reads as TGTGCCACCAGCAGAGAGGAGGCGGGTACGCAGTATTTT. The entire variable domain, with the rest obtained from reference TRBV15 and TRBJ2-3, is as follows: DAMVIQNPRYQVTQFGKPVTLSCSQTLNHNVMYWYQQKSSQAPKLLFHYYDKDFNNEADTPDNFQSRRPNTSFCFLDIRSPGLGDTAMYLCATSREEAGTQYFGPGTRLTVL.